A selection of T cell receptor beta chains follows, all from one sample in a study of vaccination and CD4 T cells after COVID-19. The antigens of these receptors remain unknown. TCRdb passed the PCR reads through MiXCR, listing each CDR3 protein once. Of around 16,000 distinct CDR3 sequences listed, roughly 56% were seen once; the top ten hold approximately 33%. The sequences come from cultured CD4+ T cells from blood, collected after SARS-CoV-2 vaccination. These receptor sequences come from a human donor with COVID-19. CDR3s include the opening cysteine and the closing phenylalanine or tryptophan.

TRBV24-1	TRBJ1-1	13	CATSDSGVRRAFF
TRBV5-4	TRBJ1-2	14	CASNSASDGYGYTF
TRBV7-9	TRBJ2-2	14	CASSFGANTGELFF
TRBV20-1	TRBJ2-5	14	CSARVPKGGETQYF
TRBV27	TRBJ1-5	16	CASSFGGVQGGQPQHF
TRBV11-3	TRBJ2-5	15	CASSHDRGEGETQYF
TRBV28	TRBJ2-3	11	CANGQGDTQYF
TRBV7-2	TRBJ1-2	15	CASSPDRRANYGYTF
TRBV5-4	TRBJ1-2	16	CASSLGGRSSNYGYTF
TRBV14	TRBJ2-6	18	CASSQAGRGAYGANVLTF
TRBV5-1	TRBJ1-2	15	CASSLAGVGAPGYTF
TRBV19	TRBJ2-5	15	CASSIMTGLGETQYF
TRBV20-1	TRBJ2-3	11	CSARVQVFEYF
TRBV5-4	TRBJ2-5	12	CASSFPLRDQYF
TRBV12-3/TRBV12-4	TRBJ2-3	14	CASSLRFSTDTQYF
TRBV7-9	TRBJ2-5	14	CASSLRLDQETQYF